This is a list of T cell receptor beta chains from one sample in a study of T-cell reconstitution after alpha-beta-depleted transplantation in children. One entry per CDR3 protein results from TCRdb running MiXCR on the PCR reads. The table lists a few hundred thousand distinct CDR3 sequences, about a sixth of them singletons. The material sequenced was PBMCs from the stem cell graft donor, taken from the stem cell graft. The receptors stem from a human donor who donated a stem cell graft to a child with acute lymphoblastic leukemia. Both conserved end residues are part of each CDR3. The D gene is left open where the match is weak. Not all rows give a size; the values are once, few, many and, for expanded clones, a class.

j_call	clone_size	v_call	d_call	cdr3_aa	cdr3_nt
TRBJ1-2	few	TRBV20-1	TRBD1	CSAPDRAEDGYTF	TGCAGTGCCCCGGACAGGGCCGAGGATGGCTACACCTTC
TRBJ2-5	NA	TRBV29-1	TRBD1	CSVEGTGWTGVFGTQYF	TGCAGCGTTGAGGGGACCGGCTGGACAGGGGTCTTTGGGACCCAGTACTTC
TRBJ1-1	few	TRBV5-1	NA	CASSLGSGPNEAFF	TGCGCCAGCAGCTTGGGGTCGGGACCGAACGAAGCTTTCTTT
TRBJ2-1	few	TRBV10-2	TRBD1	CASSGDRAFEQFF	TGCGCCAGCAGTGGGGACAGGGCATTCGAGCAGTTCTTC
TRBJ2-5	few	TRBV7-7	NA	CASSLALGAETQYF	TGTGCCAGCAGCTTAGCTTTAGGGGCAGAGACCCAGTACTTC
TRBJ2-1	few	TRBV10-3	NA	CAISREGVNEQFF	TGTGCCATCAGCCGAGAGGGGGTAAATGAGCAGTTCTTC
TRBJ2-6	NA	TRBV5-1	TRBD1	CASSPFPTGGGANVLTF	TGCGCCAGCAGCCCCTTCCCGACAGGGGGTGGGGCCAACGTCCTGACTTTC
TRBJ2-1	few	TRBV5-1	TRBD2	CASSLTSGRPRYNEQFF	TGCGCCAGCAGCTTGACTAGCGGGAGGCCTCGTTACAATGAGCAGTTCTTC
TRBJ2-7	NA	TRBV7-8	NA	CASSSRAGYEQYF	TGTGCCAGCAGCTCCAGGGCCGGCTACGAGCAGTACTTC
TRBJ2-3	few	TRBV5-1	NA	CASSPTFGASSTDTQYF	TGCGCCAGCAGCCCTACGTTTGGGGCTTCTAGCACAGATACGCAGTATTTT
TRBJ1-1	few	TRBV6-5	NA	CASSYTRTSLNTEAFF	TGTGCCAGCAGTTACACCCGGACCTCTCTGAACACTGAAGCTTTCTTT
TRBJ2-4	NA	TRBV20-1	NA	CSARLDASAKNIQYF	TGCAGTGCTAGACTTGACGCGTCAGCCAAAAACATTCAGTACTTC
TRBJ2-7	NA	TRBV5-1	TRBD2	CASSPGLAGDSYEQYF	TGCGCCAGCAGCCCCGGACTAGCGGGAGACTCCTACGAGCAGTACTTC
TRBJ1-4	NA	TRBV20-1	NA	CSARLGLRGEKLFF	TGCAGTGCTAGACTGGGACTGAGGGGTGAAAAACTGTTTTTT
TRBJ2-3	NA	TRBV3-1	NA	CASSQYEGWDTQYF	TGTGCCAGCAGCCAATACGAGGGATGGGATACGCAGTATTTT
TRBJ1-1	few	TRBV18	NA	CASSPAFMNTEAFF	TGTGCCAGCTCACCTGCATTCATGAATACTGAAGCTTTCTTT
TRBJ2-1	NA	TRBV5-8	NA	CASSGLGRAYNEQFF	TGTGCCAGCAGCGGGCTGGGTCGAGCCTACAATGAGCAGTTCTTC
TRBJ1-1	NA	TRBV3-1	NA	CASSQVWAVNTEAFF	TGTGCCAGCAGCCAAGTCTGGGCAGTGAACACTGAAGCTTTCTTT
TRBJ1-1	few	TRBV6-5	NA	CASSYLQKNTEAFF	TGTGCCAGCAGTTACCTACAGAAGAACACTGAAGCTTTCTTT
TRBJ1-2	NA	TRBV19	NA	CASSMSDNYGYTF	TGTGCCAGTAGTATGTCGGACAACTATGGCTACACCTTC
TRBJ2-5	NA	TRBV20-1	TRBD2	CSARDSTSGGVAQYF	TGCAGTGCTAGAGATTCTACTAGCGGGGGGGTGGCCCAGTACTTC
TRBJ1-1	NA	TRBV18	NA	CASSPPTGSRSTEAFF	TGTGCCAGCTCACCACCGACAGGTTCGAGATCCACTGAAGCTTTCTTT
TRBJ2-7	few	TRBV7-6	NA	CASSIPKTGSDYEQYF	TGTGCCAGCAGCATCCCTAAGACAGGATCCGACTACGAGCAGTACTTC
TRBJ2-4	NA	TRBV4-1	NA	CASSQPLAKNIQYF	TGCGCCAGCAGCCAACCGCTAGCCAAAAACATTCAGTACTTC
TRBJ2-3	NA	TRBV9	NA	CARLFYRDGPDTQYF	TGTGCCAGGTTGTTCTACCGGGACGGCCCAGATACGCAGTATTTT
TRBJ2-7	NA	TRBV9	TRBD1	CASSRTGNSYEQYF	TGTGCCAGCAGCCGGACAGGGAACTCCTACGAGCAGTACTTC
TRBJ2-3	few	TRBV20-1	NA	CSARDYRNHTDTQYF	TGCAGTGCTAGAGATTATCGGAACCACACAGATACGCAGTATTTT
TRBJ2-7	few	TRBV28	NA	CASHLTGDYEQYF	TGTGCCAGCCATCTAACGGGAGACTACGAGCAGTACTTC
TRBJ2-1	few	TRBV7-9	TRBD1	CASSSRTGDYNEQFF	TGTGCCAGCAGCTCTCGGACAGGGGACTACAATGAGCAGTTCTTC
TRBJ1-1	NA	TRBV30	NA	CAWSLGSTEAFF	TGTGCCTGGAGTCTAGGATCCACTGAAGCTTTCTTT
TRBJ2-7	NA	TRBV12-3/TRBV12-4	NA	CASSFSTPRTNEQYF	TGTGCCAGCAGTTTTTCGACCCCGAGGACCAACGAGCAGTACTTC
TRBJ1-6	NA	TRBV7-3	TRBD1	CASSWTGEANSPLHF	TGTGCCAGCAGTTGGACAGGGGAGGCAAATTCACCCCTCCACTTT
TRBJ2-1	few	TRBV18	NA	CASSPGTTLNEQFF	TGTGCCAGCTCACCCGGGACCACACTTAATGAGCAGTTCTTC
TRBJ2-7	NA	TRBV24-1	NA	CATSDYRVGPYEQYF	TGTGCCACCAGTGATTACAGGGTCGGCCCCTACGAGCAGTACTTC
TRBJ2-1	NA	TRBV5-1	NA	CASIDRGVSNEQFF	TGCGCCAGCATCGACCGCGGGGTTTCCAATGAGCAGTTCTTC
TRBJ2-3	NA	TRBV11-1	TRBD2	CASSLGTRLAEGPTDTQYF	TGTGCCAGCAGCTTAGGGACCAGACTAGCGGAGGGCCCGACAGATACGCAGTATTTT
TRBJ2-7	few	TRBV5-4	TRBD2	CASSLMGLPFPYEQYF	TGTGCCAGCAGCTTAATGGGACTACCCTTTCCCTACGAGCAGTACTTC
TRBJ2-7	few	TRBV9	NA	CASSERLDAKQYF	TGTGCCAGCAGCGAAAGACTAGATGCGAAGCAGTACTTC
TRBJ2-4	NA	TRBV18	NA	CASSPPGLLAKNIQYF	TGTGCCAGCTCACCACCGGGACTCCTAGCCAAAAACATTCAGTACTTC
TRBJ1-5	few	TRBV18	NA	CASSPWGGENQPQHF	TGTGCCAGCTCACCATGGGGGGGGGAAAATCAGCCCCAGCATTTT
TRBJ1-1	few	TRBV4-1	NA	CASSQVEGQGEAFF	TGCGCCAGCAGCCAAGTTGAGGGGCAGGGTGAAGCTTTCTTT
TRBJ2-3	NA	TRBV5-1	NA	CASSLLGGMGLDTQYF	TGCGCCAGCAGCTTGTTAGGAGGGATGGGCCTAGATACGCAGTATTTT
TRBJ2-7	few	TRBV7-2	NA	CASSWPEAGPYEQYF	TGTGCCAGCAGCTGGCCGGAGGCGGGACCCTACGAGCAGTACTTC
TRBJ2-5	NA	TRBV20-1	NA	CSARLVETQYF	TGCAGTGCTAGACTGGTAGAGACCCAGTACTTC
TRBJ2-7	few	TRBV4-1	TRBD2	CASSQDAGVPYEQYF	TGCGCCAGCAGCCAAGATGCGGGAGTCCCCTACGAGCAGTACTTC
TRBJ2-2	few	TRBV7-8	TRBD1	CASRIPGTGIPGELFF	TGTGCCAGCAGAATTCCCGGGACAGGGATTCCCGGGGAGCTGTTTTTT
TRBJ1-3	few	TRBV29-1	NA	CSAGERDTIYF	TGCAGCGCAGGGGAGCGAGACACCATATATTTT
TRBJ2-7	few	TRBV29-1	NA	CSVETKTSYEQYF	TGCAGCGTTGAGACGAAAACGTCCTACGAGCAGTACTTC
TRBJ2-2	NA	TRBV3-1	NA	CASSPPPASGANTGELFF	TGTGCCAGCAGCCCCCCCCCAGCCAGCGGAGCAAACACCGGGGAGCTGTTTTTT
TRBJ2-5	NA	TRBV5-1	TRBD2	CASSFEAGGSRTQYF	TGCGCCAGCAGCTTCGAAGCGGGAGGGTCACGGACCCAGTACTTC
TRBJ2-7	few	TRBV5-1	NA	CASSLEEASYEQYF	TGCGCCAGCAGCTTAGAAGAGGCCTCCTACGAGCAGTACTTC
TRBJ2-3	NA	TRBV3-1	NA	CASSPASDTQYF	TGTGCCAGCAGCCCGGCATCAGATACGCAGTATTTT
TRBJ2-1	NA	TRBV5-5	NA	CASSFGPSGSYNEQFF	TGTGCCAGCAGCTTCGGACCTTCAGGCTCCTACAATGAGCAGTTCTTC
TRBJ2-3	few	TRBV7-3	NA	CASSPPHEDTQYF	TGTGCCAGCAGCCCCCCCCATGAAGATACGCAGTATTTT
TRBJ2-3	NA	TRBV5-1	NA	CASSPKGSLDTQYF	TGCGCCAGCAGCCCTAAGGGTAGTTTAGATACGCAGTATTTT
TRBJ1-2	many	TRBV7-9	TRBD1	CASSLDSGGRYGYTF	TGTGCCAGCAGCTTAGACTCAGGGGGACGCTATGGCTACACCTTC
TRBJ2-1	few	TRBV7-6	NA	CASSLSFLAESSYNEQFF	TGTGCCAGCAGCCTGAGCTTTTTAGCGGAGAGCTCCTACAATGAGCAGTTCTTC
TRBJ2-5	many	TRBV5-1	NA	CASSSTSWRETQYF	TGCGCCAGCAGCTCCACTAGTTGGCGAGAGACCCAGTACTTC
TRBJ1-1	NA	TRBV18	NA	CASSPPQGLGTEAFF	TGTGCCAGCTCACCACCTCAGGGGCTAGGCACTGAAGCTTTCTTT
TRBJ2-7	once	TRBV29-1	NA	CSVEGRNAYEQYF	TGCAGCGTTGAAGGGCGGAATGCCTACGAGCAGTACTTC